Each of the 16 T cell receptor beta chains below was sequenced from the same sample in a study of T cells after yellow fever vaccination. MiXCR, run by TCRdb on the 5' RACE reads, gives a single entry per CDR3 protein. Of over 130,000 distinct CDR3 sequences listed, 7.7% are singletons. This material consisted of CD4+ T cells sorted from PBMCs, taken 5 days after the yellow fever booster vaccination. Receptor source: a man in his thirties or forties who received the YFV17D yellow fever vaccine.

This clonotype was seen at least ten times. The CDR3 DNA reads as TGCAGTGCTAGTTTGACGGCGAGGGGTAATGAAAAACTGTTTTTT. Its protein is CSASLTARGNEKLFF. V is TRBV20-1 and J is TRBJ1-4; TRBD1 might be the D (5 bases). There are 15 residues in the CDR3. Germline CDR1 reads DFQATT; CDR2 reads SNEGSKA (reference sequence). With 3 bases removed from V and 4 bases from J, the gap between germline ends came to 15 bases.

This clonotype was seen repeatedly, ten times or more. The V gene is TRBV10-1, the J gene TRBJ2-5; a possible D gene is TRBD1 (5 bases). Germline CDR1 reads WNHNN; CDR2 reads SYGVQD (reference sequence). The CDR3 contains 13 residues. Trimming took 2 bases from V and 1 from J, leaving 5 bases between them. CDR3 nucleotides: TGCGCCAGCAGTGAGGACAGCCAAGAGACCCAGTACTTC. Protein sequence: CASSEDSQETQYF.

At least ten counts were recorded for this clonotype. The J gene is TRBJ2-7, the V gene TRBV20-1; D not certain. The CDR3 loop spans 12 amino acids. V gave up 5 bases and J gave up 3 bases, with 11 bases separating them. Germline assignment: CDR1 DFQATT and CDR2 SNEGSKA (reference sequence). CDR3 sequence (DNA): TGCAGTGCTTCCCAAGGAATCTACGAGCAGTACTTC. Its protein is CSASQGIYEQYF.

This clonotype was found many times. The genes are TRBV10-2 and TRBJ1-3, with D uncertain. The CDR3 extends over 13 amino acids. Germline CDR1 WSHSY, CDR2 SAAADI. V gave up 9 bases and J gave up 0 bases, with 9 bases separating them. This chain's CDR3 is CASSSSSGNTIYF. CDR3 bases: TGCGCCAGTTCATCGAGCTCTGGAAACACCATATATTTT.

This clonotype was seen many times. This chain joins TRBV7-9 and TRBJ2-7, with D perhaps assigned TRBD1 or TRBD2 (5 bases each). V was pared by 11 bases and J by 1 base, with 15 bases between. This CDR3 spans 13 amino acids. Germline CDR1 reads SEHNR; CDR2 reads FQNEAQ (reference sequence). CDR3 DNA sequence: TGTGCCTCTTCCGGGACGGCGTCCTACGAGCAGTACTTC. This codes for CASSGTASYEQYF.

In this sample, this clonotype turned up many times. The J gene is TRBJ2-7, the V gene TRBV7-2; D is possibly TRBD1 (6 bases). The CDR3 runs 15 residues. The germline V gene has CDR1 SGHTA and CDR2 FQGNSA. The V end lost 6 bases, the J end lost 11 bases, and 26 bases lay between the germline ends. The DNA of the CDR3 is TGTGCCAGCAGTCAGAGGGGCTCAGGGGCGGGTCAGGAGTACTTC. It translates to CASSQRGSGAGQEYF.

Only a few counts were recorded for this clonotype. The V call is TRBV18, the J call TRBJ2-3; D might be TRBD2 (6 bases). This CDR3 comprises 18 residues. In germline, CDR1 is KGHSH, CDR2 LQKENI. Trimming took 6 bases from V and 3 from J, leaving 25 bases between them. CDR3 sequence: CASSPQPGGSVKTDTQYF. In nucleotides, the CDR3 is TGTGCCAGCTCCCCCCAACCCGGGGGATCGGTCAAAACAGATACGCAGTATTTT. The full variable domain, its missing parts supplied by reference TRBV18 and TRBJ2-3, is NAGVMQNPRHLVRRRGQEARLRCSPMKGHSHVYWYRQLPEEGLKFMVYLQKENIIDESGMPKERFSAEFPKEGPSILRIQQVVRGDSAAYFCASSPQPGGSVKTDTQYFGPGTRLTVL.

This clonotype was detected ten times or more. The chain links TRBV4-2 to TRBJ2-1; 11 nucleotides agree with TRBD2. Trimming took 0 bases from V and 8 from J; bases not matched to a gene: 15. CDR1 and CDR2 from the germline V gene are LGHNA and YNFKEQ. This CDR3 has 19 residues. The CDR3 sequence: CASSQDFGWLAGGQDEQFF. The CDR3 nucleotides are TGTGCCAGCAGCCAAGATTTTGGTTGGTTAGCGGGAGGGCAGGATGAGCAGTTCTTC.

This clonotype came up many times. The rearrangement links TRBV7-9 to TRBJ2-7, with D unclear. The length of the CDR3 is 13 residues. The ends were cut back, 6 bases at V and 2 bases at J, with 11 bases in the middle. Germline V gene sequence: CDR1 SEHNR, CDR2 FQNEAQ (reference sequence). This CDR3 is CASSPLSPYEQYF. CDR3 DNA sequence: TGTGCCAGCAGTCCGTTGTCCCCCTACGAGCAGTACTTC.

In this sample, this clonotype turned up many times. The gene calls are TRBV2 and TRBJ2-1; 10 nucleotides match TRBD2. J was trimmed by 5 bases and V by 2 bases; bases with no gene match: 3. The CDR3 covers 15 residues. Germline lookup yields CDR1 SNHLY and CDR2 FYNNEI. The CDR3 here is CASSEPSGRDNEQFF. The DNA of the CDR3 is TGTGCCAGCAGTGAACCTAGCGGGAGAGACAATGAGCAGTTCTTC.

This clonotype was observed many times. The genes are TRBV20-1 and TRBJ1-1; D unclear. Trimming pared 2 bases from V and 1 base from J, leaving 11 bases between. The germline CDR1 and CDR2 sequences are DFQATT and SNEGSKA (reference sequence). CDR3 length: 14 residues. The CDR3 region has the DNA TGCAGTGCTAGATCGGGTTCGGGGAACACTGAAGCTTTCTTT. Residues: CSARSGSGNTEAFF.

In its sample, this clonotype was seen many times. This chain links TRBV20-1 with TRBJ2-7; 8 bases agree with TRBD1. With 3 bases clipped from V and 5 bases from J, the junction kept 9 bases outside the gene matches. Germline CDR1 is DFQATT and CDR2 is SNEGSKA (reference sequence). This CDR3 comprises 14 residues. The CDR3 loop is CSASAGTGYHEQYF. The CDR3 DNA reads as TGCAGTGCTAGTGCCGGGACAGGTTACCACGAGCAGTACTTC.

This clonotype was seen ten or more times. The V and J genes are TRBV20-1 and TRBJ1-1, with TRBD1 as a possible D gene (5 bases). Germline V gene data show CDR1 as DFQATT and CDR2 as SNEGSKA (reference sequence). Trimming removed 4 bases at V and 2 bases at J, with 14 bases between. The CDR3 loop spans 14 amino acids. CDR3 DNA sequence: TGCAGTGCTACCCGCGTGCAGGGAAACACTGAAGCTTTCTTT. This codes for CSATRVQGNTEAFF.

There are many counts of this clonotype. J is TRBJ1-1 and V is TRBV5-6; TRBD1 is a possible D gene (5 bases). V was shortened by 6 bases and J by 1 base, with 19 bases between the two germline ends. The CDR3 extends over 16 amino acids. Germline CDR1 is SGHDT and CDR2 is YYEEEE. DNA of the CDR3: TGTGCCAGCACCACAGGACCGAAGGGAGAGAACACTGAAGCTTTCTTT. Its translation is CASTTGPKGENTEAFF. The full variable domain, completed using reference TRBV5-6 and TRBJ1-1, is DAGVTQSPTHLIKTRGQQVTLRCSPKSGHDTVSWYQQALGQGPQFIFQYYEEEERQRGNFPDRFSGHQFPNYSSELNVNALLLGDSALYLCASTTGPKGENTEAFFGQGTRLTVV.

CDR3 region: CSAGTTHSYEQYF. DNA for the CDR3: TGCAGTGCCGGGACTACCCACTCCTACGAGCAGTACTTC. The J gene is TRBJ2-7, the V gene TRBV20-1; TRBD2 matches at 7 bases. The CDR3 spans 13 residues. V dropped 6 bases and J dropped 0; count of bases not matched to a gene: 5. Germline V gene lookup returns CDR1 DFQATT and CDR2 SNEGSKA (reference sequence).

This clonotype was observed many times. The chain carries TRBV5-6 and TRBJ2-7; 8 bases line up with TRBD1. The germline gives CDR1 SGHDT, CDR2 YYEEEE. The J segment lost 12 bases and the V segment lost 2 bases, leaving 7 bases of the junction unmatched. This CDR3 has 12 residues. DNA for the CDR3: TGTGCCAGCAGCTTTCAGGGGGCGCGTCCGTACTTC. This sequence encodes CASSFQGARPYF.